Presented here are 17 T cell receptor beta chains from one specimen sequenced in a study of CD8 T cells in ankylosing spondylitis. TCRdb re-analysed the 5' RACE reads in MiXCR, keeping a single row per CDR3 protein. Of about 150,000 distinct CDR3 sequences listed, under 35% are singletons. The sequenced sample consisted of synovial fluid, either unsorted or a sorted T cell fraction (not recorded which). The source is a male donor with ankylosing spondylitis.

The chain is built from TRBV15 and TRBJ2-5; TRBD2 might be the D (5 bases). The V and J ends lost 8 bases and 5 bases respectively, with 9 bases between them. This CDR3 region has 11 residues. Germline loops: CDR1 LNHNV, CDR2 YYDKDF (reference sequence). In nucleotides, the CDR3 is TGTGCCACCGCCAGGAGGGAGACCCAGTACTTC. It translates to CATARRETQYF.

The gene calls are TRBV28 and TRBJ2-7, with 10 bases identical to TRBD2. The trim removed 6 bases at V and 2 bases at J, leaving 7 bases unmatched. The CDR3 has 15 amino acids. Germline CDR1 is MDHEN and CDR2 is SYDVKM. The CDR3 DNA is TGTGCCAGCAGCACGACCGGGACTAGCGCCTACGAGCAGTACTTC. It specifies CASSTTGTSAYEQYF. Looking up the rest from reference TRBV28 and TRBJ2-7 gives the full variable domain: DVKVTQSSRYLVKRTGEKVFLECVQDMDHENMFWYRQDPGLGLRLIYFSYDVKMKEKGDIPEGYSVSREKKERFSLILESASTNQTSMYLCASSTTGTSAYEQYFGPGTRLTVT.

This clonotype was counted ten times or more. This rearrangement joins TRBV5-1 to TRBJ2-7, with 9 bases identical to TRBD2. The CDR3 spans 16 residues. The germline gives CDR1 SGHRS, CDR2 YFSETQ. Trimming at V came to 0 bases and at J to 2 bases, leaving 6 bases not matched to a gene. DNA of the CDR3: TGCGCCAGCAGCTTGGGTCCCCTAGCGGGGCCCTACGAGCAGTACTTC. Translated: CASSLGPLAGPYEQYF.

This sequence joins TRBV29-1 and TRBJ1-1, with 7 positions matching TRBD1. The V gene's germline CDR1 is SQVTM and CDR2 ANQGSEA. The V and J ends lost 6 bases and 4 bases, in that order; junction bases with no gene match: 17. The CDR3 contains 16 residues. The CDR3 region has the DNA TGCAGCGTGGCCAGGGGTGGAGGGGGCGCCGGCACTGAAGCTTTCTTT. This gives the protein CSVARGGGGAGTEAFF.

The gene calls are TRBV12-3 or TRBV12-4 and TRBJ1-5, with D unresolved. The CDR3 covers 13 residues. V was clipped by 7 bases and J by 1 base, with 8 bases between them. The CDR3 is CASTFGSNQPQHF. CDR3 DNA: TGTGCCAGCACCTTCGGGAGCAATCAGCCCCAGCATTTT.

The chain links TRBV4-1 to TRBJ1-6; D ambiguous. CDR3 length: 14 amino acids. V lost 1 base and J 6 bases, leaving 7 bases between the germline ends. CDR1 is MGHRA and CDR2 is YSYEKL in the germline V gene. CDR3 amino acids: CASSQGLSNSPLHF. The CDR3 DNA is TGCGCCAGCAGCCAAGGACTCTCTAATTCACCCCTCCACTTT.

The chain carries TRBV6-2 or TRBV6-3 and TRBJ1-2; D is unresolved. The CDR3 covers 16 residues. Per germline, CDR1 MNHEY and CDR2 SVGEGT. Trimming cost V 0 bases and J 7 bases, with 18 bases left between them. The DNA of the CDR3 is TGTGCCAGCAGTTACTCACCCCGCACAAACTATGGTGGCTACACCTTC. Its translation: CASSYSPRTNYGGYTF.

This clonotype occurred many times. This sequence joins TRBV24-1 and TRBJ2-3, with D possibly being TRBD1 or TRBD2 (5 bases each). The CDR3 covers 14 residues. Deletions cut 5 bases from V and 0 bases from J, with 8 bases between. CDR1 is KGHDR, CDR2 SFDVKD, per germline. In nucleotides, the CDR3 is TGTGCCACCAGTGCGGGGCCCAGCACAGATACGCAGTATTTT. Its protein is CATSAGPSTDTQYF.

V gene TRBV7-2 combines with J gene TRBJ1-1; D is perhaps TRBD1 (6 bases). Germline-derived CDR1 and CDR2 are SGHTA and FQGNSA. The CDR3 runs to 15 residues. Trimming stripped 5 bases from V and 0 bases from J, with 13 bases between. CDR3 sequence: CASSLGQWLNTEAFF. The CDR3 DNA reads as TGTGCCAGCAGCCTAGGACAGTGGTTGAACACTGAAGCTTTCTTT.

The J gene is TRBJ1-4, the V gene TRBV28, with 8 bases fitting TRBD1. J gave up 0 bases and V 4 bases, and 4 bases lay outside the gene matches. Germline CDR1 MDHEN, CDR2 SYDVKM. CDR3 length: 16 residues. This chain's CDR3 is CASSSQGGATNEKLFF. CDR3 DNA: TGTGCCAGCAGTTCACAGGGGGGAGCAACTAATGAAAAACTGTTTTTT.

This clonotype was detected a few times. The chain joins TRBV5-1 to TRBJ2-6; D is possibly TRBD2 (5 bases). V was trimmed by 1 base and J by 2 bases, leaving 7 bases between them. From germline, CDR1 is SGHRS and CDR2 YFSETQ. The CDR3 is 15 amino acids. In nucleotides, the CDR3 is TGCGCCAGCAGCTTGCAGGAGGCTGGGGCCAACGTCCTGACTTTC. Protein product: CASSLQEAGANVLTF.

The V and J genes are TRBV7-2 and TRBJ1-6; D not certain. The CDR3 is 15 amino acids. V gave up 1 base and J gave up 7 bases, with 11 bases separating them. Germline CDR1 reads SGHTA; CDR2 reads FQGNSA. The DNA for the CDR3 is TGTGCCAGCAGCTTAGGAACCGGGGTCAATTCACCCCTCCACTTT. It is translated as CASSLGTGVNSPLHF.

This clonotype came up many times. This chain uses TRBV27 with TRBJ2-6; TRBD2 matches 8 bases. With 3 bases clipped from V and 0 bases from J, the junction kept 10 bases outside the gene matches. CDR3 length: 19 amino acids. The germline gives CDR1 MNHEY, CDR2 SMNVEV (reference sequence). Here the CDR3 reads CASSFLERGGTSGANVLTF. The CDR3 bases are TGTGCCAGCAGTTTCTTGGAACGGGGGGGGACCTCTGGGGCCAACGTCCTGACTTTC. The whole variable domain, filled in from reference TRBV27 and TRBJ2-6, reads EAQVTQNPRYLITVTGKKLTVTCSQNMNHEYMSWYRQDPGLGLRQIYYSMNVEVTDKGDVPEGYKVSRKEKRNFPLILESPSPNQTSLYFCASSFLERGGTSGANVLTFGAGSRLTVL.

The rearrangement uses TRBV25-1 and TRBJ2-2; D is perhaps TRBD1 (6 bases). Germline CDR1 reads MGHDK; CDR2 reads SYGVNS. V lost 4 bases, J lost 6 bases, and 12 bases lay in between. This CDR3 region has 14 residues. The CDR3 sequence: CASSVGQSAGELFF. The CDR3 coding sequence is TGTGCCAGCAGTGTTGGACAGTCCGCCGGGGAGCTGTTTTTT.

The J gene is TRBJ2-5, the V gene TRBV20-1; 10 bases fit TRBD2. CDR1 DFQATT and CDR2 SNEGSKA come from the germline V gene (reference sequence). V shed 3 bases and J 2 bases; nucleotides not matched to a gene: 6. This CDR3 spans 15 amino acids. The DNA of the CDR3 is TGCAGTGCTAGCCGGAAAGCGGGAGGGCAAGAGACCCAGTACTTC. The encoded protein is CSASRKAGGQETQYF.

The J gene is TRBJ2-5, the V gene TRBV15, with TRBD1 as a possible D gene (6 bases). The CDR3 is 15 residues long. Trimming pared 1 base from V and 5 bases from J, leaving 14 bases between. Germline V lookup: CDR1 LNHNV, CDR2 YYDKDF (reference sequence). The CDR3, as DNA: TGTGCCACCAGCAGAGGGGGGCTTGAGGCGGAGACCCAGTACTTC. Its protein product is CATSRGGLEAETQYF.

The V and J genes are TRBV12-3 or TRBV12-4 and TRBJ2-1; TRBD1 or TRBD2 may be the D gene (5 bases each). The V and J ends lost 2 bases and 14 bases respectively, with 16 bases between them. This CDR3 spans 13 amino acids. CDR3 sequence (DNA): TGTGCCAGCAGTTTATGGGCAAAAAGGGGAGAGTTCTTC. The encoded protein is CASSLWAKRGEFF.